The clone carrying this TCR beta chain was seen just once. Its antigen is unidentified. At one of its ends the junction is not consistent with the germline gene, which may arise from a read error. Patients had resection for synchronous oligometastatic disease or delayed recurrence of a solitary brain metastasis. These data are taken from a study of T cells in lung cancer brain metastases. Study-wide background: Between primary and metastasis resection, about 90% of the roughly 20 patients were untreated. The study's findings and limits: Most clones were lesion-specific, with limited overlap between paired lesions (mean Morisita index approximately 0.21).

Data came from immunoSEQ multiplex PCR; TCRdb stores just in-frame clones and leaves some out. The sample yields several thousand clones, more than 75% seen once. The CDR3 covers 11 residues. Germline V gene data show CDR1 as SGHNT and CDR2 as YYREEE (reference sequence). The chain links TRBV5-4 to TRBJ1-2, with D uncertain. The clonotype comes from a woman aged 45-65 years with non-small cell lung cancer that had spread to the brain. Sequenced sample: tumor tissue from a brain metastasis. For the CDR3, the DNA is TGTGCCAACAGCTTGCTAGGCGGCTACACCTTC. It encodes CANSLLGGYTF.